This TCR beta chain was sequenced for a study of blood T cell repertoires in COVID-19. Looking at the study overall: The analysed material was cDNA or gDNA that came from T cells, B-cell-depleted T cells, or PBMCs.

In the original analysis: Amplified reference gene primers provided the basis for estimating nucleated cell counts. Method: immunoSEQ multiplex PCR; TCRdb's copy keeps in-frame clones and lacks some. V and J calls and clone size are as listed in that table; D and trimming were resolved from the DNA. The sample consists of about 220,000 clones, 70% to 85% of them appearing once. Cohorts were determined from participant-reported clinical history. The CDR3 totals 19 residues. J lost 0 bases, V lost 6 bases, and 16 bases had no gene match. Germline lookup yields CDR1 ENHRY and CDR2 SYGVKD. The sequenced material came from PBMCs or T cells enriched from blood (not recorded which). The receptor was isolated from a woman aged 55-70 years who had recovered from COVID-19. J is TRBJ2-2 and V is TRBV10-3; 7 bases align to TRBD1. The CDR3 sequence is CAIRPGQKTTMANTGELFF. DNA of the CDR3: TGTGCCATCAGGCCGGGACAGAAAACTACTATGGCGAACACCGGGGAGCTGTTTTTT.